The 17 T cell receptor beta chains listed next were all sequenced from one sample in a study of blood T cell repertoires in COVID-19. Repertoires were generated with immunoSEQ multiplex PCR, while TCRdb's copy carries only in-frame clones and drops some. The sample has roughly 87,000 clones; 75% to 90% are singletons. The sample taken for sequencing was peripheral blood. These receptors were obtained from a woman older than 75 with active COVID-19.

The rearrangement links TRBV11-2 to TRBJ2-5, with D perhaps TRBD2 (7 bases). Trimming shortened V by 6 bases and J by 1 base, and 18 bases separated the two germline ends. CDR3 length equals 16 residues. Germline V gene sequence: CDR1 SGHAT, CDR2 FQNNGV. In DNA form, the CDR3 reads TGTGCCAGCAGTCAGATTAGAAGGGGGGGCCAAGAGACCCAGTACTTC. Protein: CASSQIRRGGQETQYF.

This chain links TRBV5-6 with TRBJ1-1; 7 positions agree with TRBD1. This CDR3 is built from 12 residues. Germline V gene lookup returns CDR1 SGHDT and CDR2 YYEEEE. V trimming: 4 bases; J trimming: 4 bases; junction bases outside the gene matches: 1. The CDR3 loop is CASSAGGTEAFF. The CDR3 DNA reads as TGTGCCAGCAGCGCAGGGGGCACTGAAGCTTTCTTT. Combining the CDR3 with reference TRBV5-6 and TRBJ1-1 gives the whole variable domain DAGVTQSPTHLIKTRGQQVTLRCSPKSGHDTVSWYQQALGQGPQFIFQYYEEEERQRGNFPDRFSGHQFPNYSSELNVNALLLGDSALYLCASSAGGTEAFFGQGTRLTVV.

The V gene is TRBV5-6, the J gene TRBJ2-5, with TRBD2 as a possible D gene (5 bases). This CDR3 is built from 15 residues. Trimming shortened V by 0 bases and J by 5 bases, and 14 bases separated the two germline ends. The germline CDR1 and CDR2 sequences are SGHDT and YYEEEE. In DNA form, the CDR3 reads TGTGCCAGCAGCTTGGACGCGGGCCGGAGGGAGACCCAGTACTTC. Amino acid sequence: CASSLDAGRRETQYF. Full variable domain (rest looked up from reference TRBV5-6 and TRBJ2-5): DAGVTQSPTHLIKTRGQQVTLRCSPKSGHDTVSWYQQALGQGPQFIFQYYEEEERQRGNFPDRFSGHQFPNYSSELNVNALLLGDSALYLCASSLDAGRRETQYFGPGTRLLVL.

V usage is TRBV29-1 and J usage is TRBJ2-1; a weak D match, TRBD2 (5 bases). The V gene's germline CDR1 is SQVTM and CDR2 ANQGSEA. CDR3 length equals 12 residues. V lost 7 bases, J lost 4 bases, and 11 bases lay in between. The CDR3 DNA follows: TGCAGCGCAATGGACTGGTACAATGAGCAGTTCTTC. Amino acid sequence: CSAMDWYNEQFF.

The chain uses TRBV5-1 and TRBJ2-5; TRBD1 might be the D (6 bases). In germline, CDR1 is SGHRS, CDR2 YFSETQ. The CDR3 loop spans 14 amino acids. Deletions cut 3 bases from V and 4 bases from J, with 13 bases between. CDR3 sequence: CASSSTTGGETQYF. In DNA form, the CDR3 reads TGCGCCAGCAGCTCGACGACAGGAGGAGAGACCCAGTACTTC. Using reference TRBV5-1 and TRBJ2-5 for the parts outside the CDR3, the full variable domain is KAGVTQTPRYLIKTRGQQVTLSCSPISGHRSVSWYQQTPGQGLQFLFEYFSETQRNKGNFPGRFSGRQFSNSRSEMNVSTLELGDSALYLCASSSTTGGETQYFGPGTRLLVL.

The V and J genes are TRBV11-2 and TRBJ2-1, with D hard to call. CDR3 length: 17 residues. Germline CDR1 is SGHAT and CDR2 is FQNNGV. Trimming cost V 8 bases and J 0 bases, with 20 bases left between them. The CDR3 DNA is TGTGCCAGCCCTCCGGAAGGAGCCCTGAGCTCCTACAATGAGCAGTTCTTC. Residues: CASPPEGALSSYNEQFF.

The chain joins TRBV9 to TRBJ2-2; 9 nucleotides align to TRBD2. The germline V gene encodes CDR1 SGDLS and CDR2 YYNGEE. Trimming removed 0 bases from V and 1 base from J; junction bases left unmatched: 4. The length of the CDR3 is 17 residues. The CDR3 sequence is CASSVGLAVKNTGELFF. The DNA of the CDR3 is TGTGCCAGCAGCGTAGGACTAGCGGTTAAGAACACCGGGGAGCTGTTTTTT.

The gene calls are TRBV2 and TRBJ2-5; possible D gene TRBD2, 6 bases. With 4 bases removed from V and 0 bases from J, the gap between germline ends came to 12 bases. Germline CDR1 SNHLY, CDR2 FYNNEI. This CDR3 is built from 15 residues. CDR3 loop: CASSGSSEYQETQYF. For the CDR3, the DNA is TGTGCCAGCAGTGGTTCTAGCGAGTACCAAGAGACCCAGTACTTC.

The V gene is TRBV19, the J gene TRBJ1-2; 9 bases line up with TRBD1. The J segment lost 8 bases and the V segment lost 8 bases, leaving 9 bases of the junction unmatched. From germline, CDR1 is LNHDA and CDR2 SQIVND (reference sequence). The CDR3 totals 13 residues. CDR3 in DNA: TGTGCCAGTTCACCACAGGGGGCGCGGGGCTACACCTTC. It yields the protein CASSPQGARGYTF.

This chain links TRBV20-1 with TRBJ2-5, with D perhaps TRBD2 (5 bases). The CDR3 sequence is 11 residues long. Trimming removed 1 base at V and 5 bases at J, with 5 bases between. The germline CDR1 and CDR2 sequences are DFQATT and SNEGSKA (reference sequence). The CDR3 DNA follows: TGCAGTGCTAGAGGGAGGGAGACCCAGTACTTC. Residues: CSARGRETQYF.

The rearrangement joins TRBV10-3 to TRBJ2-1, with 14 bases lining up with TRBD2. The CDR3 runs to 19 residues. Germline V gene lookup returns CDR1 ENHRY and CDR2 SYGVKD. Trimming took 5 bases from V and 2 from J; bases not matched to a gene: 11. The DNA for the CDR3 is TGTGCCATCAGTCGACTAGCGGGAGGGACTGTTCTAGCCTACAATGAGCAGTTCTTC. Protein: CAISRLAGGTVLAYNEQFF.

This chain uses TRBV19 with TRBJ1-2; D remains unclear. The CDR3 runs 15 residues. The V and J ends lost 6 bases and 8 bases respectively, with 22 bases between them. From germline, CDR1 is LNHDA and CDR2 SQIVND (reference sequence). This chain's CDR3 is CASSLGFLEGGGYTF. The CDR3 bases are TGTGCCAGTAGCCTCGGGTTCCTCGAAGGCGGCGGCTACACCTTC.

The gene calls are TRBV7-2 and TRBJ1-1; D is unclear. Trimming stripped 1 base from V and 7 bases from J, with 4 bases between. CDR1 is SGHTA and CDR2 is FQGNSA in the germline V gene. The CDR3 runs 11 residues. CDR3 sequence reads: CASSLGGEAFF. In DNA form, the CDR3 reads TGTGCCAGCAGCTTAGGCGGTGAAGCTTTCTTT.

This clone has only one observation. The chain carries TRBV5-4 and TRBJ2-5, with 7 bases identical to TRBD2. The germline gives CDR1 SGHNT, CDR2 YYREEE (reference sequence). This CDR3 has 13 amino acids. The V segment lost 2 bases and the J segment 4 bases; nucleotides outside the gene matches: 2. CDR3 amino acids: CASSFGLGETQYF. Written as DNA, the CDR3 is TGTGCCAGCAGCTTTGGACTAGGAGAGACCCAGTACTTC.

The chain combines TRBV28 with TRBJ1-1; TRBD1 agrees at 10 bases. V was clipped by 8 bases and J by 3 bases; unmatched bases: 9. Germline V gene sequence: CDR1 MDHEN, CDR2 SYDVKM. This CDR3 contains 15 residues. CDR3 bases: TGTGCCAGCTACCGGGACAGGGGTCCCCACACTGAAGCTTTCTTT. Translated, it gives CASYRDRGPHTEAFF. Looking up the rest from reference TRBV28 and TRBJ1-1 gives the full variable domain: DVKVTQSSRYLVKRTGEKVFLECVQDMDHENMFWYRQDPGLGLRLIYFSYDVKMKEKGDIPEGYSVSREKKERFSLILESASTNQTSMYLCASYRDRGPHTEAFFGQGTRLTVV.

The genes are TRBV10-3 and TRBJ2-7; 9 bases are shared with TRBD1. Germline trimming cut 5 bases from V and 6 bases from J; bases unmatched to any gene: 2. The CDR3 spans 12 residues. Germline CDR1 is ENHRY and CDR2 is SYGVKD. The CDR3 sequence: CAISWTGAEQYF. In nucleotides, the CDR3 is TGTGCCATCAGTTGGACAGGGGCCGAGCAGTACTTC.

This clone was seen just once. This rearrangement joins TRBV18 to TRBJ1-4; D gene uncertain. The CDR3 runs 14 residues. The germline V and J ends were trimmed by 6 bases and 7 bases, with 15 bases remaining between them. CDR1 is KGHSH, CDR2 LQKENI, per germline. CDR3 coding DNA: TGTGCCAGCTCCTCCGCGGCGGGCTCTGAAAAACTGTTTTTT. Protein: CASSSAAGSEKLFF. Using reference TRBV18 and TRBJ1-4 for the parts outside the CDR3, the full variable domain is NAGVMQNPRHLVRRRGQEARLRCSPMKGHSHVYWYRQLPEEGLKFMVYLQKENIIDESGMPKERFSAEFPKEGPSILRIQQVVRGDSAAYFCASSSAAGSEKLFFGSGTQLSVL.